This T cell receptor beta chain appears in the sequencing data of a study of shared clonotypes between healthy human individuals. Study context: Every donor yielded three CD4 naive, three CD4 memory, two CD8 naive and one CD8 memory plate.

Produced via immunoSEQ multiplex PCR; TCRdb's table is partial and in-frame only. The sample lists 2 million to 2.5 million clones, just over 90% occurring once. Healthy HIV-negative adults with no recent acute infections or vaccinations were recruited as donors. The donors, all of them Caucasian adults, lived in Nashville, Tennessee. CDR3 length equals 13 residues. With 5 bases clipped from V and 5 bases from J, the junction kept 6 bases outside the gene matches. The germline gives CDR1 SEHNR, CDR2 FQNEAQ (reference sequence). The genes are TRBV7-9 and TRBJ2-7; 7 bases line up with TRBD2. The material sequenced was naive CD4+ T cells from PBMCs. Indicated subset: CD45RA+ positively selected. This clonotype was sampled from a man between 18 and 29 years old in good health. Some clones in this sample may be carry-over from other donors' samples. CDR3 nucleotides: TGTGCCAGCAGCGTAGGACTAGTTAACGAGCAGTACTTC. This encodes CASSVGLVNEQYF.